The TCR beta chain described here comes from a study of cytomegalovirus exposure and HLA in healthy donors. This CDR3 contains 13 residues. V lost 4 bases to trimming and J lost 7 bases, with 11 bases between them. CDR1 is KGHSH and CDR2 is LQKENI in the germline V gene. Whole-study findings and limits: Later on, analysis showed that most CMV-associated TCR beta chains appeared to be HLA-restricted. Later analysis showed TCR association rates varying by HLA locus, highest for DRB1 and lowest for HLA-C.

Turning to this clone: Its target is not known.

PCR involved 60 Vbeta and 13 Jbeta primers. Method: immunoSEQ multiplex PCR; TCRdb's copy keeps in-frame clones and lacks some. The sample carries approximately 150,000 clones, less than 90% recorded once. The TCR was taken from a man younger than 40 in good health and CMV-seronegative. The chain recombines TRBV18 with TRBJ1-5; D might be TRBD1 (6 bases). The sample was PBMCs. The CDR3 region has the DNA TGTGCCAGCTCACACAGGGTAGAACAGCCCCAGCATTTT. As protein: CASSHRVEQPQHF.